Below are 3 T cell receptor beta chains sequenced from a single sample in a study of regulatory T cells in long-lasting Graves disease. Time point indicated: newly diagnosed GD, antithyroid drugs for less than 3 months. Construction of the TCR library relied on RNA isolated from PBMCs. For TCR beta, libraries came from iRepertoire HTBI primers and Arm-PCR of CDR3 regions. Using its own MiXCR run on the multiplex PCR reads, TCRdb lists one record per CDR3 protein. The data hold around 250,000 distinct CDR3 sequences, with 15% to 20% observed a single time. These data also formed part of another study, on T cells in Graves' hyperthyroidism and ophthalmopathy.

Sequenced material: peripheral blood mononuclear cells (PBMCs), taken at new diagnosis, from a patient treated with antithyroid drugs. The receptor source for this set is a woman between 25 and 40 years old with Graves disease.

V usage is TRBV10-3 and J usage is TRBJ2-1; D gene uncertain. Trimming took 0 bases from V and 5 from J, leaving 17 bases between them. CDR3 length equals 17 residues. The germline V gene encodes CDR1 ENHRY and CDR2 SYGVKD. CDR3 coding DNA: TGTGCCATCAGTGAGTCCGGCCAGGCCAGGTGGGACAATGAGCAGTTCTTC. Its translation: CAISESGQARWDNEQFF.

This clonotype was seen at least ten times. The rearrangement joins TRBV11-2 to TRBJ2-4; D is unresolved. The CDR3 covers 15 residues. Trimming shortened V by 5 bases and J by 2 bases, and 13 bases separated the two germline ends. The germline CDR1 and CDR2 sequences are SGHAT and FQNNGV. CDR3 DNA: TGTGCCAGCAGCCCTTCCCGATTTTCCAAAAACATTCAGTACTTC. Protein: CASSPSRFSKNIQYF.

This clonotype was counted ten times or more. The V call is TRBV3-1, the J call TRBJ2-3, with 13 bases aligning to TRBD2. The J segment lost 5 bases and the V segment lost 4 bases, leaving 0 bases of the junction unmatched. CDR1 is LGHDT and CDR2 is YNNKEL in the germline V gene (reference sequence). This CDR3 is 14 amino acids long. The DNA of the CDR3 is TGTGCCAGCAGCCGGACTAGCGGGGGAGATACGCAGTATTTT. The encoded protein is CASSRTSGGDTQYF.